This is a list of T cell receptor beta chains from one sample in a study of cytomegalovirus exposure and HLA in healthy donors. Clones were read by immunoSEQ multiplex PCR, and TCRdb kept only the in-frame ones, dropping some. The data show tens of thousands of clones, with less than 85% seen just once and less than 10% held by the top ten. Specimen: PBMCs. All receptors come from a woman between 25 and 40 years old in good health and CMV-seropositive. Each CDR3 is given with its conserved first and last residue. A D gene is named only where the DNA matches it firmly. Rows give clone size only sometimes, using once, few, many, or a class for an expanded clone.

CDR3 protein	CDR3 DNA	J gene	V gene	clone size	D gene
CASSWGQGTNEKLFF	TGCGCCAGCAGCTGGGGACAGGGAACTAATGAAAAACTGTTTTTT	TRBJ1-4	TRBV5-1	few	TRBD1
CASSSGQGRVSDGYTF	TGTGCCAGCAGCTCCGGACAGGGGAGGGTATCGGATGGCTACACCTTC	TRBJ1-2	TRBV7-6	NA	TRBD1
CASSLSGAGELFF	TGTGCCAGCAGTTTGTCGGGGGCCGGGGAGCTGTTTTTT	TRBJ2-2	TRBV28	NA	NA
CASREATSPGYTF	TGTGCCAGCAGGGAGGCTACAAGTCCTGGCTACACCTTC	TRBJ1-2	TRBV6-5	NA	NA
CASRTGLAGGTDTQYF	TGCGCCAGCAGGACCGGACTAGCGGGAGGCACAGATACGCAGTATTTT	TRBJ2-3	TRBV4-1	NA	TRBD2
CASSAAVYTEAFF	TGTGCCAGCAGCGCTGCGGTGTACACTGAAGCTTTCTTT	TRBJ1-1	TRBV9	few	NA
CASSLEAVLGEAFF	TGTGCCAGCAGCTTAGAGGCGGTCTTGGGTGAAGCTTTCTTT	TRBJ1-1	TRBV11-2	NA	NA
CASSEIAGKPYF	TGCGCCAGCAGTGAAATAGCGGGAAAGCCGTATTTT	TRBJ2-3	TRBV10-1	NA	TRBD2
CASSQPGTGRYEQYF	TGCGCCAGCAGCCAACCCGGGACAGGGCGCTACGAGCAGTACTTC	TRBJ2-7	TRBV4-1	NA	TRBD1
CAWSVQGYEQYF	TGTGCCTGGAGTGTACAGGGCTACGAGCAGTACTTC	TRBJ2-7	TRBV30	NA	NA
CASSYAWGQSNSPLHF	TGTGCCAGCAGTTACGCCTGGGGACAGAGTAATTCACCCCTCCACTTT	TRBJ1-6	TRBV6-5	NA	TRBD1
CASSWGVGGETQYF	TGTGCCAGCAGCTGGGGGGTCGGCGGGGAGACCCAGTACTTC	TRBJ2-5	TRBV27	NA	NA
CASSGSRYNEQFF	TGTGCCAGCAGCGGGAGTAGGTACAATGAGCAGTTCTTC	TRBJ2-1	TRBV11-2	few	NA
CASSISGAPTPTDTQYF	TGTGCCAGTAGTATCTCAGGGGCCCCAACCCCCACAGATACGCAGTATTTT	TRBJ2-3	TRBV19	once	NA
CASSLDRFGYTF	TGTGCCAGCAGCTTGGACAGGTTCGGCTACACCTTC	TRBJ1-2	TRBV7-9	NA	TRBD1
CASSRAGAGEETQYF	TGCGCCAGCAGCCGCGCGGGGGCGGGGGAAGAGACCCAGTACTTC	TRBJ2-5	TRBV4-1	NA	NA
CASSLSGTGGNYGYTF	TGTGCCAGCAGCTTATCCGGGACAGGGGGCAACTATGGCTACACCTTC	TRBJ1-2	TRBV7-9	few	TRBD1
CASSLGTGFMNTEAFF	TGTGCCAGCAGCTTGGGGACAGGGTTCATGAACACTGAAGCTTTCTTT	TRBJ1-1	TRBV11-1	NA	TRBD1
CASTRGTEAFF	TGTGCCAGCACCAGGGGCACTGAAGCTTTCTTT	TRBJ1-1	TRBV19	NA	NA
CASSVGGQNTEAFF	TGTGCCAGCAGCGTAGGGGGCCAGAACACTGAAGCTTTCTTT	TRBJ1-1	TRBV9	NA	NA
CASSLDSTAGELFF	TGCGCCAGCAGCTTGGATAGCACCGCCGGGGAGCTGTTTTTT	TRBJ2-2	TRBV5-1	NA	NA
CASSPGQDNTEAFF	TGTGCCAGCAGTCCGGGACAGGACAACACTGAAGCTTTCTTT	TRBJ1-1	TRBV28	NA	TRBD1
CASSPSDSLPIYGYTF	TGTGCCAGCTCACCCTCCGACAGCCTTCCTATCTATGGCTACACCTTC	TRBJ1-2	TRBV18	few	NA
CASSSDFRASEQYF	TGTGCCAGCAGTTCGGACTTTCGAGCATCCGAGCAGTACTTC	TRBJ2-7	TRBV28	NA	NA
CASSLQGPDTQYF	TGTGCCAGCAGTTTACAGGGTCCAGATACGCAGTATTTT	TRBJ2-3	TRBV28	once	NA
CASSIGLAGGRSYNEQFF	TGTGCCAGTAGTATCGGCCTAGCGGGAGGAAGATCCTACAATGAGCAGTTCTTC	TRBJ2-1	TRBV19	NA	TRBD2
CASSPFLWGEGTDTQYF	TGTGCCAGCAGTCCCTTTTTGTGGGGAGAAGGCACAGATACGCAGTATTTT	TRBJ2-3	TRBV27	NA	NA
CSVDSSSTNYGYTF	TGCAGCGTTGATTCGAGTTCAACTAACTATGGCTACACCTTC	TRBJ1-2	TRBV29-1	NA	NA
CASSYLQGLSEAFF	TGTGCCAGCAGTTACTTACAGGGTTTGAGTGAAGCTTTCTTT	TRBJ1-1	TRBV6-5	NA	NA
CASSRQGPSYGYTF	TGTGCCAGCAGCCGACAGGGACCTTCCTATGGCTACACCTTC	TRBJ1-2	TRBV5-5	NA	TRBD1
CASSNRDRGLREAFF	TGTGCCAGCAGCAACCGGGACAGGGGGCTCAGGGAAGCTTTCTTT	TRBJ1-1	TRBV16	NA	TRBD1
CASSLPGLSNTEAFF	TGTGCCAGCAGTCTCCCGGGACTCTCGAACACTGAAGCTTTCTTT	TRBJ1-1	TRBV28	once	NA
CASSHPGQGSYEQYF	TGCGCCAGCAGCCACCCGGGACAGGGGTCCTACGAGCAGTACTTC	TRBJ2-7	TRBV4-1	NA	TRBD1
CAWSGGVGYTF	TGTGCCTGGAGTGGGGGGGTTGGCTACACCTTC	TRBJ1-2	TRBV30	NA	NA
CASIPGRSISPLHF	TGTGCCAGCATTCCCGGGAGAAGTATTTCACCCCTCCACTTT	TRBJ1-6	TRBV2	NA	NA
CASLDTSGYEQYF	TGTGCCAGCCTAGACACCTCGGGGTACGAGCAGTACTTC	TRBJ2-7	TRBV6-5	NA	NA
CASSLEGLNQPQHF	TGCGCCAGCAGCTTGGAGGGACTCAATCAGCCCCAGCATTTT	TRBJ1-5	TRBV5-1	NA	NA
CASRARHHRGEKLFF	TGTGCCAGCAGGGCCCGACACCATAGGGGTGAAAAACTGTTTTTT	TRBJ1-4	TRBV27	few	NA
CASSLGKAGGPGETQYF	TGCGCCAGCAGCTTAGGAAAAGCGGGAGGGCCAGGAGAGACCCAGTACTTC	TRBJ2-5	TRBV5-1	once	TRBD2
CASSMATGVNYGYTF	TGTGCCAGTAGTATGGCCACAGGGGTGAACTATGGCTACACCTTC	TRBJ1-2	TRBV19	NA	TRBD1
CASKRDRGTNEQFF	TGTGCCAGCAAGCGGGACAGGGGAACTAATGAGCAGTTCTTC	TRBJ2-1	TRBV2	NA	TRBD1
CASSLAGSREKLFF	TGCGCCAGCAGCTTGGCCGGGTCCCGGGAAAAACTGTTTTTT	TRBJ1-4	TRBV5-1	NA	NA
CASSSTTSGSFSYEQYF	TGTGCCAGCAGCTCTACTACTAGCGGGTCGTTCTCCTACGAGCAGTACTTC	TRBJ2-7	TRBV7-8	NA	TRBD2
CSVGTPTRGIYF	TGCAGCGTTGGTACTCCGACCCGCGGGATATATTTT	TRBJ1-3	TRBV29-1	NA	NA
CASSDLRGSAEQYF	TGTGCCAGCAGTGACCTTAGGGGCAGCGCCGAGCAGTACTTC	TRBJ2-7	TRBV2	NA	NA
CASSARAGGGTGELFF	TGTGCCAGCAGCGCGCGGGCGGGAGGCGGGACCGGGGAGCTGTTTTTT	TRBJ2-2	TRBV11-3	NA	TRBD2
CASSLPGSSYNEQFF	TGCGCCAGCAGCTTACCGGGGAGCTCCTACAATGAGCAGTTCTTC	TRBJ2-1	TRBV5-1	NA	NA
CASSLKTGGLSNTEAFF	TGTGCCAGCAGCTTAAAGACAGGGGGCCTGTCGAACACTGAAGCTTTCTTT	TRBJ1-1	TRBV5-6	NA	TRBD1
CAIRGQGNSPLHF	TGTGCCATCAGGGGACAGGGGAATTCACCCCTCCACTTT	TRBJ1-6	TRBV10-3	NA	TRBD1
CASSPPPRVSSYNEQFF	TGTGCCAGCTCCCCCCCTCCCCGAGTAAGCTCCTACAATGAGCAGTTCTTC	TRBJ2-1	TRBV27	NA	NA